The sequence of this TCR beta chain was determined in a study of tumor and adjacent non-tumor tissue in lung cancer. The overall study: Patients comprised approximately eleven adenocarcinoma, a couple of squamous cell carcinoma and 1 small cell lung cancer.

General observations from the study: Normal lung showed higher cumulative top 100 clone frequency than tumor. Compared with tumor, normal lung showed significantly lower TCR diversity.

TCRbeta libraries were built with three rounds of nested PCR, modified from ARM-PCR. TCRdb redid the calling of the multiplex PCR reads with MiXCR, one entry per CDR3 protein. Of fewer than 100,000 distinct CDR3 sequences detected, roughly 80% appear once; the ten largest clones hold around half. The template was RNA from unsorted bulk tissue. This non-tumor lung sample came from over 3 cm beyond the tumor edge. As concerns this clonotype: Antigen: not known. A much larger clone sits a single nucleotide away, making a read error possible.

This CDR3 has 15 amino acids. CDR1 and CDR2 (germline): MNHEY, SVGAGI. The rearrangement uses TRBV6-5 and TRBJ1-4; D not resolved. The TCR sequence derives from a man in his 60s with non-small cell lung cancer. Material: distant non-tumor lung tissue. CDR3 residues: CASTTVPAANGKLFF. In DNA form, the CDR3 reads TGTGCCAGCACCACCGTCCCGGCGGCTAATGGAAAACTGTTTTTT.